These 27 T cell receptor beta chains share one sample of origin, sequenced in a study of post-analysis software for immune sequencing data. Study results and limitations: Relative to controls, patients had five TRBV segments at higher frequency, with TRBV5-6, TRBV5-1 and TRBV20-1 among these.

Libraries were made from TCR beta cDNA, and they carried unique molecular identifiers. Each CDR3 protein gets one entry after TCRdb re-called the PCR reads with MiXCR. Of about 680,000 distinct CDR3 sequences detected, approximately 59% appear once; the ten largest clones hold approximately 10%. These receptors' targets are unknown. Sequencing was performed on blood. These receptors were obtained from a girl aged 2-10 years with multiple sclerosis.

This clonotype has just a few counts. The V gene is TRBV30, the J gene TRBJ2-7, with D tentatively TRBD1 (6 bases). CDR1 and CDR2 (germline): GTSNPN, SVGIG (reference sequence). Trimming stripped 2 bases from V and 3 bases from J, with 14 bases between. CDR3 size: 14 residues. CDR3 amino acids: CAWSQPSTGYEQYF. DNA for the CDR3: TGTGCCTGGAGTCAACCCTCGACAGGCTACGAGCAGTACTTC.

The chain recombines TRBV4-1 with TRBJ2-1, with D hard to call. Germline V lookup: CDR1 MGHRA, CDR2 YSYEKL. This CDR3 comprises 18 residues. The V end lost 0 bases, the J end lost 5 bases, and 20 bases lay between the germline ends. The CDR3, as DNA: TGCGCCAGCAGCCAAGATGAAATTGGGTCTCCACCCAACAATGAGCAGTTCTTC. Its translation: CASSQDEIGSPPNNEQFF.

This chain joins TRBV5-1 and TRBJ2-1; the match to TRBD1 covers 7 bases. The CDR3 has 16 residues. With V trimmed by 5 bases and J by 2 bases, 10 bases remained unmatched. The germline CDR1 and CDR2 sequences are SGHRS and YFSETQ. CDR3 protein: CASRPNRGGTYNEQFF. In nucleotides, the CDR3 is TGCGCCAGCAGACCCAACAGGGGTGGGACCTACAATGAGCAGTTCTTC.

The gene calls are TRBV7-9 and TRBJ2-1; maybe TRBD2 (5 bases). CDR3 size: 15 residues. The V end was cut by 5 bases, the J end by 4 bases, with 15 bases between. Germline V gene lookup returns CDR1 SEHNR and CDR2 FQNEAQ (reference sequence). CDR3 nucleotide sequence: TGTGCCAGCAGCGCCGGGATCCGCATTTACAATGAGCAGTTCTTC. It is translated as CASSAGIRIYNEQFF. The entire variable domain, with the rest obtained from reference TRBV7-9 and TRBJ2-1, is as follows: DTGVSQNPRHKITKRGQNVTFRCDPISEHNRLYWYRQTLGQGPEFLTYFQNEAQLEKSRLLSDRFSAERPKGSFSTLEIQRTEQGDSAMYLCASSAGIRIYNEQFFGPGTRLTVL.

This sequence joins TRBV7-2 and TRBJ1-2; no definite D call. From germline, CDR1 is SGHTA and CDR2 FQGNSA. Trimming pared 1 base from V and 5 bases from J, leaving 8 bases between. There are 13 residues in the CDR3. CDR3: CASSLEASYGYTF. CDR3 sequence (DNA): TGTGCCAGCAGCTTAGAAGCCAGTTATGGCTACACCTTC.

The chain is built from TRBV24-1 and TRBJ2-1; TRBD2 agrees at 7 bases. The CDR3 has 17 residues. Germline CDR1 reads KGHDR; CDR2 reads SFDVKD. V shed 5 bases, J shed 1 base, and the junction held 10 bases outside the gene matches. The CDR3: CATSAPFSGGSYNEQFF. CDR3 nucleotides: TGTGCCACCAGTGCCCCCTTCTCGGGGGGTTCCTACAATGAGCAGTTCTTC.

Written as DNA, the CDR3 is TGTGCCAGCAGTTTCTCTGGGCCGCCGAACGGAGAGACCCAGTACTTC. Protein product: CASSFSGPPNGETQYF. This chain joins TRBV12-3 or TRBV12-4 and TRBJ2-5; D remains ambiguous. The CDR3 extends over 16 amino acids. Trimming took off 3 bases at V and 4 bases at J, with 18 bases between the two ends.

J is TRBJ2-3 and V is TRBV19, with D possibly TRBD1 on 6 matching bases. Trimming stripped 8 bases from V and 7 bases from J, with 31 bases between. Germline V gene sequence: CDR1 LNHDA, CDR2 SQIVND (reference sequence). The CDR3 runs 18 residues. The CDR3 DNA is TGTGCCAGTGCCCCTCAAGCTAATACAGGGATAAAGGGCAATACGCAGTATTTT. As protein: CASAPQANTGIKGNTQYF.

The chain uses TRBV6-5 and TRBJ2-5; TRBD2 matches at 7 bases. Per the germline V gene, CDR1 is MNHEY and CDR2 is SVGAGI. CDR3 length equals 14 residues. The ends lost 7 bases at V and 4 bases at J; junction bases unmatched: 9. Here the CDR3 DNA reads TGTGCCAGCACCGAGGGCCCGGGGGGAGAGACCCAGTACTTC. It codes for CASTEGPGGETQYF.

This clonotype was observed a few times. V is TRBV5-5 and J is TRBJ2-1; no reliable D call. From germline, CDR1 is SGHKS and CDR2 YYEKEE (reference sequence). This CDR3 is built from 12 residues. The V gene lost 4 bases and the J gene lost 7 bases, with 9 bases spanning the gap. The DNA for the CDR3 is TGTGCCAGCAGCACGTCCTCGAATGAGCAGTTCTTC. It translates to CASSTSSNEQFF.

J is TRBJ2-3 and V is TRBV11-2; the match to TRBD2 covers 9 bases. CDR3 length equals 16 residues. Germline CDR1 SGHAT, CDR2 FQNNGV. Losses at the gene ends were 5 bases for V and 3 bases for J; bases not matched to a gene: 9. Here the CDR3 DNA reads TGTGCCAGCAGCCCCGTGGGGCTAGCGGGGACAGATACGCAGTATTTT. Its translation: CASSPVGLAGTDTQYF. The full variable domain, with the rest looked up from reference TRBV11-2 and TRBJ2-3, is EAGVAQSPRYKIIEKRQSVAFWCNPISGHATLYWYQQILGQGPKLLIQFQNNGVVDDSQLPKDRFSAERLKGVDSTLKIQPAKLEDSAVYLCASSPVGLAGTDTQYFGPGTRLTVL.

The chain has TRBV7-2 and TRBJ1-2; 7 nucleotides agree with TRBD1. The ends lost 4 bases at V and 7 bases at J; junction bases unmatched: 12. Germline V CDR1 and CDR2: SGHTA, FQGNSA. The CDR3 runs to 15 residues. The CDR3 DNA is TGTGCCAGCAGCTCCTATCCGACAGGGAATGTTGGCTACACCTTC. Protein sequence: CASSSYPTGNVGYTF.

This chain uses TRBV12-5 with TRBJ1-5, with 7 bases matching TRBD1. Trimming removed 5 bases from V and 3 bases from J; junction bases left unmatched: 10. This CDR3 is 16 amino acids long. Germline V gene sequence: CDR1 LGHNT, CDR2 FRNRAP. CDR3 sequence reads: CASGTIQGKLNQPQHF. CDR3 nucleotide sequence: TGTGCTAGTGGTACTATACAGGGGAAGCTCAATCAGCCCCAGCATTTT.

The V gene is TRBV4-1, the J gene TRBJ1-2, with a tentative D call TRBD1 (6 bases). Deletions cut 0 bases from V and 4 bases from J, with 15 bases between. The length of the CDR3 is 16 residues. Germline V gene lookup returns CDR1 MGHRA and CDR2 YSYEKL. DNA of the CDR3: TGCGCCAGCAGCCAAGATCCGATAGGACAGACCTATGGCTACACCTTC. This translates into CASSQDPIGQTYGYTF.

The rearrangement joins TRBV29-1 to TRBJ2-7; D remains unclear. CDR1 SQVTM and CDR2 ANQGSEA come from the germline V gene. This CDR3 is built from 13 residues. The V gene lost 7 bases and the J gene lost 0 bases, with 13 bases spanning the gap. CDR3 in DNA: TGCAGCGCCCGGGCCCAAAGCTCCTACGAGCAGTACTTC. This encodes CSARAQSSYEQYF.

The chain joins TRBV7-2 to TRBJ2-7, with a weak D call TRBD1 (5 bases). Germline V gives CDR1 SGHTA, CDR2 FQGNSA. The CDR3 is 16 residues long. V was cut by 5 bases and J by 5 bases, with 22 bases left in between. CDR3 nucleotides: TGTGCCAGCAGCCTTCAAGGTATAGGGGTCAAGAACGAGCAGTACTTC. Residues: CASSLQGIGVKNEQYF.

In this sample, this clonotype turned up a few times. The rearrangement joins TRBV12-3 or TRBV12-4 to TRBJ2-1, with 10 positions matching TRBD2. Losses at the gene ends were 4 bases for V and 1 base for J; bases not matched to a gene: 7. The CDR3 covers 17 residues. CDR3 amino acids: CASSSGTSAKSYNEQFF. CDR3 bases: TGTGCCAGCAGTTCCGGGACTAGCGCGAAGTCCTACAATGAGCAGTTCTTC.

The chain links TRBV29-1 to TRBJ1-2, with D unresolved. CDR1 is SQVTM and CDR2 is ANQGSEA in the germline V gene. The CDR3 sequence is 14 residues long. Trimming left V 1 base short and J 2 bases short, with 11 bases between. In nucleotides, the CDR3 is TGCAGCGTTGAAGTAGGAAGACGGAACTATGGCTACACCTTC. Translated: CSVEVGRRNYGYTF.

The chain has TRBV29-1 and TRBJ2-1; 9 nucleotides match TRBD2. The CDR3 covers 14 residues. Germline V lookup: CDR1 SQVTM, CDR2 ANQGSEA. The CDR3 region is CIGAAGGPYNEQFF. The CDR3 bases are TGCATTGGGGCGGCGGGAGGGCCGTACAATGAGCAGTTCTTC.

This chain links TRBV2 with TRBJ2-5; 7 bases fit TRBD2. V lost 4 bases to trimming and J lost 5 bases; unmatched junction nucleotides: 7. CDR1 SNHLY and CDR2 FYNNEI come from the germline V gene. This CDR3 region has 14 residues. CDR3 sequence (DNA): TGTGCCAGCAGTGCACAGGACGGGAGGGAGACCCAGTACTTC. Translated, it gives CASSAQDGRETQYF.

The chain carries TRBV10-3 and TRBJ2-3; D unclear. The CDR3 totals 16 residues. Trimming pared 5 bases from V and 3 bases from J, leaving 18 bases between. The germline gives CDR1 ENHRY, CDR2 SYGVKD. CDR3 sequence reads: CAISQISMDPTDTQYF. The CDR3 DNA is TGTGCCATCAGTCAAATAAGTATGGACCCGACAGATACGCAGTATTTT.

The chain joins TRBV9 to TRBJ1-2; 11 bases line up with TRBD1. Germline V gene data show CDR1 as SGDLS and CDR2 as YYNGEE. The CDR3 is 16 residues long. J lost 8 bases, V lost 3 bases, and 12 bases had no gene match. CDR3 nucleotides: TGTGCCAGCAGCGCTCCATCAGGACAGGGGGCTCGGGGCTACACCTTC. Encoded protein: CASSAPSGQGARGYTF.

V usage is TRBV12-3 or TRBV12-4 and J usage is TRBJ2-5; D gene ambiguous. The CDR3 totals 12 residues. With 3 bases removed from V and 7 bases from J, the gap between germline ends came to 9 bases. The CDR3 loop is CASSFSTGTQYF. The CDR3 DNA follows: TGTGCCAGCAGTTTTTCTACTGGGACCCAGTACTTC.

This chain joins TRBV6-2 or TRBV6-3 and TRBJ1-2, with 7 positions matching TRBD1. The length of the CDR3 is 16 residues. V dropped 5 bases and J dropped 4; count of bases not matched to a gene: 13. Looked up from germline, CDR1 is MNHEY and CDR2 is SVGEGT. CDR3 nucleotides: TGTGCCAGCAGTGGTTCAGGGGGGGGCGCCGCCTATGGCTACACCTTC. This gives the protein CASSGSGGGAAYGYTF.

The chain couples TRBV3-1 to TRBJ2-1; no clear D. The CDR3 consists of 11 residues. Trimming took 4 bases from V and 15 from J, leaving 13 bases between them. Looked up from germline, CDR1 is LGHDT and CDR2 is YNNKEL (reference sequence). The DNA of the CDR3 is TGTGCCAGCAGCCTATCTAGGCATATGTTCTTC. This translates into CASSLSRHMFF.

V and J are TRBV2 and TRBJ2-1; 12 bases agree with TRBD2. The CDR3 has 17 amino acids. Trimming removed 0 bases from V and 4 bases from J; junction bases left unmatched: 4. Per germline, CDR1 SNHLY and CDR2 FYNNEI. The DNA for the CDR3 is TGTGCCAGCAGTGAAGCCCGGACTAGCGGGACATACAATGAGCAGTTCTTC. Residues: CASSEARTSGTYNEQFF.

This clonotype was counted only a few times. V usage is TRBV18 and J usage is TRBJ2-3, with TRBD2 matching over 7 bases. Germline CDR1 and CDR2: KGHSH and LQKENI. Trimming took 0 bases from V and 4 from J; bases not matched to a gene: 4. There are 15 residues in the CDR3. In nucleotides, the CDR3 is TGTGCCAGCTCACCACCAGGACTAGGGGCAGATACGCAGTATTTT. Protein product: CASSPPGLGADTQYF.